Detailed here is one T cell receptor (beta chain). No antigen is known for it. This entry belongs to a study of T cell responses to AZD1222 COVID-19 vaccine. The germline V and J ends were trimmed by 1 base and 6 bases, with 18 bases remaining between them. CDR1 and CDR2 (germline): MNHNY, SVGAGI (reference sequence). The CDR3 is 16 amino acids. The repertoire was sequenced with immunoSEQ multiplex PCR; TCRdb's copy has only in-frame clones and lacks some. The sample has roughly 160,000 clones, 80% to 90% seen once. Study-wide points: Donors were chiefly white British, with a greater number of females, and clonal diversity was perhaps underestimated. CD4 TCRs linked to vaccination spanned spike, dominating at 160-218 and 743-854.

The clonotype was recovered from an adult in good health. The rearrangement joins TRBV6-6 to TRBJ1-1; D remains ambiguous. Sequencing was performed on peripheral blood, taken on day 0 of AZD1222 vaccination. The CDR3 is CASSYLSPQRSPEAFF. As DNA, the CDR3 is TGTGCCAGCAGTTACTTGAGTCCGCAAAGGTCTCCTGAAGCTTTCTTT.